This T cell receptor beta chain was obtained from a study of human T cells and chemical hapten exposure. Trimming pared 1 base from V and 4 bases from J, leaving 7 bases between. This CDR3 is 13 amino acids long. TCRdb re-called the RACE reads with MiXCR, one entry per CDR3 protein. The sample shows about 69,000 distinct CDR3 sequences, 10% of them seen only once. Indicated time point: patch test 2, 6 weeks after DPC sensitization. Treatment given: therapeutic diphenylcyclopropenone sensitization with weekly scalp DPC. This clonotype was seen at least ten times. The chain combines TRBV12-3 or TRBV12-4 with TRBJ1-2; D uncertain. The TCR sequence derives from a woman aged 50 to 60 with alopecia areata. Some clones in this sample may be carry-over from other donors' samples. The sample was whole blood, taken in connection with sensitization to the hapten diphenylcyclopropenone (DPC). As DNA, the CDR3 is TGTGCCAGCAGTTTAGACAGTCTCTATGGCTACACCTTC. Translating gives CASSLDSLYGYTF.